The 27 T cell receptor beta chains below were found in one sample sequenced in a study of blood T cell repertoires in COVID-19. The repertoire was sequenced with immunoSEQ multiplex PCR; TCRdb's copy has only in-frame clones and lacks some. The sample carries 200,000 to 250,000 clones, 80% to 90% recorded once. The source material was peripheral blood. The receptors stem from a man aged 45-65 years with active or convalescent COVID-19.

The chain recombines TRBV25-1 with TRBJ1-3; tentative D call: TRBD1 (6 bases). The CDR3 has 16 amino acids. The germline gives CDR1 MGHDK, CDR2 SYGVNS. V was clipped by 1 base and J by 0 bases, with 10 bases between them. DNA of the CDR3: TGTGCCAGCAGTGAATTTAGCAGGGGCTCTGGAAACACCATATATTTT. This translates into CASSEFSRGSGNTIYF.

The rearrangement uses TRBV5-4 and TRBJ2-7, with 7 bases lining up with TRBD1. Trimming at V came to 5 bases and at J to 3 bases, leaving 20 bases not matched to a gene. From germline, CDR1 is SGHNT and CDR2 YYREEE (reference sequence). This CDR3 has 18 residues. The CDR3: CASRDGPQGLGSHYEQYF. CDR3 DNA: TGTGCCAGCAGAGATGGACCACAGGGGTTGGGGAGTCACTACGAGCAGTACTTC.

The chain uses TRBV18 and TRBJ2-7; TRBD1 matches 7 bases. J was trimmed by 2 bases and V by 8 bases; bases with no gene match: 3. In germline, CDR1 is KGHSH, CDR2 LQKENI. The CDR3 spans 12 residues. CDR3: CASGTVTYEQYF. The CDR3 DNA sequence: TGTGCCAGCGGGACAGTTACCTACGAGCAGTACTTC.

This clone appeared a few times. The CDR3 nucleotides are TGTGCCAGTCAAAGCGGGAGCAGGACCGGGGAGCTGTTTTTT. Its protein is CASQSGSRTGELFF. This chain connects TRBV28 to TRBJ2-2, with 8 bases matching TRBD2. The V and J ends lost 9 bases and 5 bases, in that order; junction bases with no gene match: 8. Germline V lookup: CDR1 MDHEN, CDR2 SYDVKM. The CDR3 contains 14 residues.

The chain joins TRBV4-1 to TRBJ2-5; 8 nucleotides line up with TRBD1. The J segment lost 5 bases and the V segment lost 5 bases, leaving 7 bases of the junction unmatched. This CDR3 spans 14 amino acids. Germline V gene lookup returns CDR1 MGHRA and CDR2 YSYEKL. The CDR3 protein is CASSIQGGRETQYF. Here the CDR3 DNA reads TGCGCCAGCAGCATACAGGGGGGTCGGGAGACCCAGTACTTC.

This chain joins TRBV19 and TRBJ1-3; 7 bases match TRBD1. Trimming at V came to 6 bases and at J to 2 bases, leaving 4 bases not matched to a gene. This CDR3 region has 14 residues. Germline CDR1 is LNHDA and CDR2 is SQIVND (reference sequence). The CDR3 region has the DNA TGTGCCAGTAGGGGAACAGGGGCTGGAAACACCATATATTTT. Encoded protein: CASRGTGAGNTIYF.

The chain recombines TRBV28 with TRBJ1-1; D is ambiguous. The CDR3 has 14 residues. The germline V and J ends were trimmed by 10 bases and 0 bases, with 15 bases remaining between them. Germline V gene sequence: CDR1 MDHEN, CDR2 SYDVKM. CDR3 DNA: TGTGCCACCAAATTCGACACCGTGAACACTGAAGCTTTCTTT. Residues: CATKFDTVNTEAFF.

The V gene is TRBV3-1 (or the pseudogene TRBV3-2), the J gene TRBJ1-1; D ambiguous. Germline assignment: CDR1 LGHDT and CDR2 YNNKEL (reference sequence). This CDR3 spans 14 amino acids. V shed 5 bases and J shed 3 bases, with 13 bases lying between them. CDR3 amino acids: CASSSRGPYTEAFF. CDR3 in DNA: TGTGCCAGCAGCTCCCGCGGTCCGTACACTGAAGCTTTCTTT.

As DNA, the CDR3 is TGTGCCAGCAGCTTGGCGACCGGGGGGAATCAGCCCCAGCATTTT. It encodes CASSLATGGNQPQHF. This rearrangement joins TRBV5-6 to TRBJ1-5; the D gene is possibly TRBD1 (5 bases). This CDR3 contains 15 residues. Trimming cost V 0 bases and J 4 bases, with 11 bases left between them. Germline CDR1 SGHDT, CDR2 YYEEEE. The full variable domain, in which reference TRBV5-6 and TRBJ1-5 provide the parts outside the CDR3, is DAGVTQSPTHLIKTRGQQVTLRCSPKSGHDTVSWYQQALGQGPQFIFQYYEEEERQRGNFPDRFSGHQFPNYSSELNVNALLLGDSALYLCASSLATGGNQPQHFGDGTRLSIL.

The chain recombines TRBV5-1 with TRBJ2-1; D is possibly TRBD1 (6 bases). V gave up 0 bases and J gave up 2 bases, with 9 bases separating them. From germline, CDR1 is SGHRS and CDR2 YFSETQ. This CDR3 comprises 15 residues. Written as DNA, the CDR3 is TGCGCCAGCAGCTTGGCAGGGGTGGCCTACAATGAGCAGTTCTTC. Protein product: CASSLAGVAYNEQFF.

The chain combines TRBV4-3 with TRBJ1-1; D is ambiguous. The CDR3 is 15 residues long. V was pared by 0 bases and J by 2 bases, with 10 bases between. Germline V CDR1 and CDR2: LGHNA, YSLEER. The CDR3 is CASSQDWRDNTEAFF. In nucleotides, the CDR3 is TGCGCCAGCAGCCAAGATTGGAGGGATAACACTGAAGCTTTCTTT.

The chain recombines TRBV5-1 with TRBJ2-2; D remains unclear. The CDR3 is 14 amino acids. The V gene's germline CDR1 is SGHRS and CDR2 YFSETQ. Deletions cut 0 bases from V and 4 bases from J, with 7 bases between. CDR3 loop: CASSLEPLTGELFF. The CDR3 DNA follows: TGCGCCAGCAGCTTGGAGCCGCTCACCGGGGAGCTGTTTTTT.

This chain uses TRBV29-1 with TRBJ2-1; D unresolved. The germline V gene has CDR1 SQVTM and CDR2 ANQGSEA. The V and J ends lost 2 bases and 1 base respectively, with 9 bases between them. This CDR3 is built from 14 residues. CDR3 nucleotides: TGCAGCGTTGAAATGACTGCGTCCTACAATGAGCAGTTCTTC. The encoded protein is CSVEMTASYNEQFF.

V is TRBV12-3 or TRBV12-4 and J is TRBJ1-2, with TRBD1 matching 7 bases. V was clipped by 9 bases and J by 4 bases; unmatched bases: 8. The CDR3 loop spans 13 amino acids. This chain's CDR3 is CASRQGAGYGYTF. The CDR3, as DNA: TGTGCCAGTAGACAGGGAGCCGGCTATGGCTACACCTTC.

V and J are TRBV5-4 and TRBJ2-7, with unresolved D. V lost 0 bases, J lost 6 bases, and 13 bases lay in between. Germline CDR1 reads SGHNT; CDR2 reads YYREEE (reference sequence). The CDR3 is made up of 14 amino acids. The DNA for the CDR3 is TGTGCCAGCAGCTTGGTAGTGTCGGCAGGCGAGCAGTACTTC. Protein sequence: CASSLVVSAGEQYF. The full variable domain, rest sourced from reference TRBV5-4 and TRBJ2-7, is ETGVTQSPTHLIKTRGQQVTLRCSSQSGHNTVSWYQQALGQGPQFIFQYYREEENGRGNFPPRFSGLQFPNYSSELNVNALELDDSALYLCASSLVVSAGEQYFGPGTRLTVT.

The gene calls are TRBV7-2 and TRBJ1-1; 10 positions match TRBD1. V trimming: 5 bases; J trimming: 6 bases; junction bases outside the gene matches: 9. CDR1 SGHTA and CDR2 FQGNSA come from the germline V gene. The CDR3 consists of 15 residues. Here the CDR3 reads CASSPWTGGRSEAFF. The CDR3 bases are TGTGCCAGCAGCCCTTGGACAGGGGGAAGGTCTGAAGCTTTCTTT.

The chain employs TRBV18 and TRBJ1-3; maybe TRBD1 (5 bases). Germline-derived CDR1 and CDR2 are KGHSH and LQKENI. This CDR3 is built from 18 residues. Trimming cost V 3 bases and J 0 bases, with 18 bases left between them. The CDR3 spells CASSPPGTSITSGNTIYF. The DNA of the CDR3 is TGTGCCAGCTCACCCCCCGGGACTTCTATCACCTCTGGAAACACCATATATTTT.

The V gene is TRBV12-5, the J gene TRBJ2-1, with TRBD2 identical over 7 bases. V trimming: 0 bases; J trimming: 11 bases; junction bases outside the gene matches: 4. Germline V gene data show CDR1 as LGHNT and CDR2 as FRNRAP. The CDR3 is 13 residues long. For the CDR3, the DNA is TGTGCTAGTGGTTTGGTACGGGGGGATAAGCAGTTCTTC. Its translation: CASGLVRGDKQFF.

This CDR3 reads CASSLKGLAANEQFF. As DNA, the CDR3 is TGTGCCAGCAGTTTAAAGGGACTAGCGGCCAATGAGCAGTTCTTC. This chain links TRBV6-5 with TRBJ2-1, with 11 bases that match TRBD2. J was trimmed by 6 bases and V by 4 bases; bases with no gene match: 5. Germline V lookup: CDR1 MNHEY, CDR2 SVGAGI. This CDR3 spans 15 amino acids.

The CDR3 loop reads CASRKGQAYGYTF. The CDR3 coding sequence is TGTGCCAGCAGAAAGGGACAGGCCTATGGCTACACCTTC. The gene calls are TRBV6-5 and TRBJ1-2, with 8 bases matching TRBD1. The germline gives CDR1 MNHEY, CDR2 SVGAGI. The V and J ends lost 6 bases and 4 bases, in that order; junction bases with no gene match: 4. CDR3 length: 13 residues.

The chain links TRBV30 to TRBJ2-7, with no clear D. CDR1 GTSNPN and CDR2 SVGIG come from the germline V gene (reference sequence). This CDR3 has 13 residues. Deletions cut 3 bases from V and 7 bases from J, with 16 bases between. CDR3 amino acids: CAWSVYAGGEQYF. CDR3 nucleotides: TGTGCCTGGAGCGTCTACGCTGGCGGAGAGCAGTACTTC. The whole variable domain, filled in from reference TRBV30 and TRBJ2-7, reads SQTIHQWPATLVQPVGSPLSLECTVEGTSNPNLYWYRQAAGRGLQLLFYSVGIGQISSEVPQNLSASRPQDRQFILSSKKLLLSDSGFYLCAWSVYAGGEQYFGPGTRLTVT.

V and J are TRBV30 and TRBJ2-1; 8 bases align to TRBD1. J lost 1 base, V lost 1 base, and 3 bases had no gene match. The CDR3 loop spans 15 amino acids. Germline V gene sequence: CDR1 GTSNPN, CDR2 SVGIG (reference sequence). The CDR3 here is CAWSGTGYSYNEQFF. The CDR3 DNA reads TGTGCCTGGAGTGGGACAGGGTATTCCTACAATGAGCAGTTCTTC.

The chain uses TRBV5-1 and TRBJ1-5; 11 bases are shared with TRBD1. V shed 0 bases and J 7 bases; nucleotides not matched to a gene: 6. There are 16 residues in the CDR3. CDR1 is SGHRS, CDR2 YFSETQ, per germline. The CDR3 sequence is CASSLGHGQGAQPQHF. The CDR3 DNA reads TGCGCCAGCAGCTTGGGACACGGACAGGGGGCCCAGCCCCAGCATTTT.

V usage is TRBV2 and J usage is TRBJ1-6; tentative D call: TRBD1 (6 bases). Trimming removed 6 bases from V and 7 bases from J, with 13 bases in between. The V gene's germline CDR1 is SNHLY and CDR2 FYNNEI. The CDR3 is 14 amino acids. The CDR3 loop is CASRTGRLNSPLHF. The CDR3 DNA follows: TGTGCCAGCAGGACAGGTCGCCTGAATTCACCCCTCCACTTT.

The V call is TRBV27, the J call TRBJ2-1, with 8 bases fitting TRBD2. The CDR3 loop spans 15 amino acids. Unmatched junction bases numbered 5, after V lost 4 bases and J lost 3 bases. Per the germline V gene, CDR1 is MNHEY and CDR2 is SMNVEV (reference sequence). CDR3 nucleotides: TGTGCCAGCAGTTCAGGACGGGGGGGCTACAATGAGCAGTTCTTC. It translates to CASSSGRGGYNEQFF.

The CDR3 sequence is CASSLLAGTGTGELFF. CDR3 in DNA: TGTGCCAGCAGTTTATTGGCAGGCACGGGAACCGGGGAGCTGTTTTTT. This rearrangement joins TRBV28 to TRBJ2-2; D is perhaps TRBD2 (5 bases). CDR1 and CDR2 (germline): MDHEN, SYDVKM. The CDR3 loop spans 16 amino acids. V gave up 1 base and J gave up 5 bases, with 14 bases separating them.

In DNA, the CDR3 is TGTGCCAGCTCACCATTGCTAGCGACGTACCTCTACGAGCAGTACTTC. It specifies CASSPLLATYLYEQYF. The chain employs TRBV18 and TRBJ2-7; D is possibly TRBD2 (6 bases). The V end was cut by 2 bases, the J end by 3 bases, with 17 bases between. CDR1 is KGHSH and CDR2 is LQKENI in the germline V gene. CDR3 length: 16 residues.